The T cell receptor (beta chain) under discussion was sequenced for a study of blood T cell repertoires in COVID-19. Study-level background: Some COVID-19 samples were acute and others convalescent; all came from the United States, Italy and Spain. T cells, B-cell-depleted T cells, or PBMCs supplied cDNA or gDNA.

This clone appeared a few times. TCRdb keeps only in-frame clones here, not all; method: immunoSEQ multiplex PCR. The data hold a few hundred thousand clones, with more than 75% observed a single time. The germline gives CDR1 MNHEY, CDR2 SVGAGI. The CDR3 has 13 residues. V lost 8 bases and J 1 base, leaving 9 bases between the germline ends. The specimen was peripheral blood. The chain carries TRBV6-5 and TRBJ1-5; possible D gene TRBD1, 5 bases. The receptor's source is a middle-aged woman who had recovered from COVID-19. CDR3 nucleotides: TGTGCCAGCCGCAGGGTCAGCAATCAGCCCCAGCATTTT. Protein product: CASRRVSNQPQHF.